This T cell receptor (beta chain) was profiled in a study of Ad26.COV2.S vaccination and SARS-CoV-2 variants. The treatment was: some 20 received Ad26.COV2.S at low or high dose, single or two shots; about 5 received placebo; per-sample allocation not given. The samples date from day 63 after the first vaccine or placebo injection. Regarding the study as a whole: Reported findings describe substantial breadth in spike-specific CD8+ and CD4+ T cell responses following vaccination.

The method was immunoSEQ multiplex PCR; TCRdb's version includes in-frame clones alone and lacks a portion of them. The table includes some 400,000 clones, 70% to 90% detected once. This CDR3 has 13 residues. The V gene's germline CDR1 is SGHRS and CDR2 YFSETQ. V lost 0 bases to trimming and J lost 4 bases, with 8 bases between them. In the case of this clone: The target antigen is unknown.

This clonotype originated in a person aged 18-65 years who received the Ad26.COV2.S COVID-19 vaccine or a placebo. The chain carries TRBV5-1 and TRBJ2-7; D is unresolved. The sample here was peripheral blood, taken in a trial of Ad26.COV2.S vaccine versus placebo. For the CDR3, the DNA is TGCGCCAGCAGCTTGGATGCGCGATACGAGCAGTACTTC. Encoded protein: CASSLDARYEQYF.